This TCR beta chain came from a study of cytomegalovirus exposure and HLA in healthy donors. General observations from the study: Later on, an analysis found that several of the most significant clusters appeared to be linked to common viral pathogens, which included parvovirus B19.

A remark on this clone: Its antigen remains unknown.

13 Jbeta primers and 60 Vbeta primers were used for the PCR. In the source study's methods: An analysis performed later counted roughly 80 million unique TCR beta chains (roughly 11 million of them shared). Libraries were prepared by immunoSEQ multiplex PCR; TCRdb keeps only in-frame clonotypes and omits some of them. V, J and clone size reflect that table, while D and trimming were determined from the DNA. The profile shows around 170,000 clones, about three quarters of them singletons. V lost 5 bases and J 6 bases, leaving 18 bases between the germline ends. From germline, CDR1 is SGHAT and CDR2 FQNNGV. There are 15 residues in the CDR3.

The sample comprised PBMCs. The chain carries TRBV11-2 and TRBJ2-3; tentatively, D is TRBD2 (5 bases). The receptor's source is a woman aged 40-49 years in good health and CMV-seropositive. CDR3 nucleotides: TGTGCCAGCAGCCCAAATATCCGGGGTAAGGATACGCAGTATTTT. Protein: CASSPNIRGKDTQYF.